The 32 T cell receptor beta chains presented below share a single source sample, sequenced in a study of CD8 T cells in Susac syndrome. RNA in amounts of about 0.5 to 1 ug was reverse transcribed with random hexamers. MiXCR was run by TCRdb on the immunoSEQ multiplex PCR reads, yielding one entry per CDR3 protein. The table lists about 280,000 distinct CDR3 sequences, about 85% of them singletons. The sequenced material came from CD8+ T cells from PBMCs. The receptor set was obtained from a human donor with multiple sclerosis.

The chain couples TRBV4-1 to TRBJ2-3; D gene uncertain. The germline V and J ends were trimmed by 1 base and 1 base, with 12 bases remaining between them. Germline V CDR1 and CDR2: MGHRA, YSYEKL. CDR3 length equals 16 residues. This CDR3 is CASSQVSGPRTDTQYF. The CDR3 DNA reads as TGCGCCAGCAGCCAAGTCAGTGGCCCACGCACAGATACGCAGTATTTT.

A remark on this clonotype: Relative to the germline gene, one junction end is altered; a read error may explain this. The chain combines TRBV7-7 with TRBJ2-1, with no clear D. Germline V lookup: CDR1 SSHAT, CDR2 FNYEAQ (reference sequence). This CDR3 comprises 16 residues. The CDR3 reads CASSLSWSPFYNEQFF. Written as DNA, the CDR3 is TGTGCTAGCAGCTTGAGCTGGTCCCCCTTCTACAATGAGCAGTTCTTC. Full variable domain (rest looked up from reference TRBV7-7 and TRBJ2-1): GAGVSQSPRYKVTKRGQDVTLRCDPISSHATLYWYQQALGQGPEFLTYFNYEAQPDKSGLPSDRFSAERPEGSISTLTIQRTEQRDSAMYRCASSLSWSPFYNEQFFGPGTRLTVL.

This chain links TRBV9 with TRBJ2-3, with 11 bases that match TRBD2. The CDR3 runs to 19 residues. V was pared by 0 bases and J by 0 bases, with 9 bases of the junction left unmatched. Germline V gives CDR1 SGDLS, CDR2 YYNGEE. Here the CDR3 DNA reads TGTGCCAGCAGCGTAGAAGGGACTAGCGGTATCGCTAGCACAGATACGCAGTATTTT. The encoded protein is CASSVEGTSGIASTDTQYF. Full variable domain (rest looked up from reference TRBV9 and TRBJ2-3): DSGVTQTPKHLITATGQRVTLRCSPRSGDLSVYWYQQSLDQGLQFLIQYYNGEERAKGNILERFSAQQFPDLHSELNLSSLELGDSALYFCASSVEGTSGIASTDTQYFGPGTRLTVL.

CDR3 DNA: TGTGCCAGCAGCGTAGAGGCAGGAAATAGCAATCAGCCCCAGCATTTT. Encoded protein: CASSVEAGNSNQPQHF. The chain recombines TRBV9 with TRBJ1-5, with D unresolved. Between the trimmed V and J ends, which lost 0 bases and 0 bases, there was a span of 10 bases. This CDR3 contains 16 residues. Per germline, CDR1 SGDLS and CDR2 YYNGEE.

The V call is TRBV10-3, the J call TRBJ2-3; D might be TRBD1 or TRBD2, each matching 5 bases. The CDR3 has 12 residues. Germline loops: CDR1 ENHRY, CDR2 SYGVKD. The ends were cut back, 3 bases at V and 7 bases at J, with 8 bases in the middle. CDR3 amino acids: CAISDWGHTQYF. The DNA of the CDR3 is TGTGCCATCAGTGATTGGGGACATACGCAGTATTTT.

The chain employs TRBV27 and TRBJ2-3; D may be TRBD2 (5 bases). CDR1 is MNHEY and CDR2 is SMNVEV in the germline V gene (reference sequence). The CDR3 runs 13 residues. V dropped 8 bases and J dropped 2 bases, with 11 bases sitting between them. This CDR3 reads CASQRIATDTQYF. CDR3 coding DNA: TGTGCCAGCCAGCGGATTGCCACAGATACGCAGTATTTT.

A few counts support this clonotype. This chain joins TRBV29-1 and TRBJ2-7; D is ambiguous. Germline V gives CDR1 SQVTM, CDR2 ANQGSEA. V lost 3 bases, J lost 0 bases, and 9 bases lay in between. The CDR3 has 13 residues. This chain's CDR3 is CSVETGSSYEQYF. In DNA, the CDR3 is TGCAGCGTTGAGACTGGTAGCTCCTACGAGCAGTACTTC.

This clonotype appeared once. The chain joins TRBV2 to TRBJ2-4; 7 nucleotides match TRBD1. This CDR3 region has 20 residues. Unmatched junction bases numbered 22, after V lost 4 bases and J lost 4 bases. Germline V gene data show CDR1 as SNHLY and CDR2 as FYNNEI. The CDR3: CASSGPRTVGQESPKNIQYF. Written as DNA, the CDR3 is TGTGCCAGCAGTGGGCCGCGAACAGTCGGACAGGAGTCGCCTAAAAACATTCAGTACTTC.

This chain uses TRBV7-8 with TRBJ2-2; D is perhaps TRBD1 or TRBD2 (5 bases each). Trimming removed 1 base at V and 3 bases at J, with 9 bases between. Germline V lookup: CDR1 SGHVS, CDR2 FQNEAQ. The CDR3 length is 15 residues. CDR3 DNA sequence: TGTGCCAGCAGCTTAGAACCGGGACACACCGGGGAGCTGTTTTTT. Encoded protein: CASSLEPGHTGELFF.

In this sample, this clonotype turned up a few times. The V call is TRBV27, the J call TRBJ2-7, with D perhaps TRBD2 (5 bases). This CDR3 has 14 residues. CDR1 MNHEY and CDR2 SMNVEV come from the germline V gene (reference sequence). V was pared by 4 bases and J by 2 bases, with 12 bases between. The CDR3 DNA reads TGTGCCAGCAGTTCTGGACTTGGCGCCTACGAGCAGTACTTC. Its protein product is CASSSGLGAYEQYF.

This sequence joins TRBV5-4 and TRBJ1-1; D gene uncertain. Trimming cost V 1 base and J 4 bases, with 8 bases left between them. The CDR3 has 13 residues. Per the germline V gene, CDR1 is SGHNT and CDR2 is YYREEE (reference sequence). CDR3 nucleotide sequence: TGTGCCAGCAGCTTGAAACGAGGCACTGAAGCTTTCTTT. This translates into CASSLKRGTEAFF.

The chain links TRBV20-1 to TRBJ1-5; D is uncertain. V was cut by 3 bases and J by 7 bases, with 13 bases left in between. This CDR3 is built from 13 residues. The V gene's germline CDR1 is DFQATT and CDR2 SNEGSKA (reference sequence). CDR3 sequence: CSASDGRRQPQHF. CDR3 in DNA: TGCAGTGCTAGTGACGGGAGGAGGCAGCCCCAGCATTTT.

The chain joins TRBV7-9 to TRBJ2-1; the D gene is possibly TRBD2 (5 bases). The germline CDR1 and CDR2 sequences are SEHNR and FQNEAQ (reference sequence). Trimming cost V 3 bases and J 6 bases, with 21 bases left between them. This CDR3 is built from 17 residues. The CDR3 spells CASSFTRVHGNSNEQFF. The CDR3 DNA follows: TGTGCCAGCAGCTTCACGAGGGTTCACGGGAATAGCAATGAGCAGTTCTTC. The full variable domain, its missing parts supplied by reference TRBV7-9 and TRBJ2-1, is DTGVSQNPRHKITKRGQNVTFRCDPISEHNRLYWYRQTLGQGPEFLTYFQNEAQLEKSRLLSDRFSAERPKGSFSTLEIQRTEQGDSAMYLCASSFTRVHGNSNEQFFGPGTRLTVL.

The chain uses TRBV27 and TRBJ2-5; D is undetermined. CDR3 length: 16 amino acids. Deletions cut 1 base from V and 1 base from J, with 13 bases between. Looked up from germline, CDR1 is MNHEY and CDR2 is SMNVEV (reference sequence). Written as DNA, the CDR3 is TGTGCCAGCAGTTTATTTGGCAGCGTCTCCCAAGAGACCCAGTACTTC. As protein: CASSLFGSVSQETQYF.

V usage is TRBV30 and J usage is TRBJ2-5; 12 bases fit TRBD2. CDR1 and CDR2 (germline): GTSNPN, SVGIG (reference sequence). V shed 0 bases, J shed 5 bases, and the junction held 7 bases outside the gene matches. The CDR3 loop spans 16 amino acids. CDR3 loop: CAWSVVTSGSGETQYF. The CDR3 DNA reads as TGTGCCTGGAGTGTAGTGACTAGCGGGAGTGGGGAGACCCAGTACTTC.

The V call is TRBV30, the J call TRBJ2-3, with D unresolved. Germline loops: CDR1 GTSNPN, CDR2 SVGIG (reference sequence). V lost 3 bases and J 6 bases, leaving 13 bases between the germline ends. This CDR3 is built from 13 residues. CDR3 nucleotide sequence: TGTGCCTGGAGGGGATTAGTGAGGGATACGCAGTATTTT. Its translation is CAWRGLVRDTQYF. The full variable domain, completed using reference TRBV30 and TRBJ2-3, is SQTIHQWPATLVQPVGSPLSLECTVEGTSNPNLYWYRQAAGRGLQLLFYSVGIGQISSEVPQNLSASRPQDRQFILSSKKLLLSDSGFYLCAWRGLVRDTQYFGPGTRLTVL.

The J gene is TRBJ1-6, the V gene TRBV28; TRBD1 matches 10 bases. This CDR3 region has 17 residues. V lost 4 bases, J lost 5 bases, and 8 bases stayed unmatched. CDR1 and CDR2 (germline): MDHEN, SYDVKM. The DNA for the CDR3 is TGTGCCAGCAGTTCGGACAGGGGGGCCTGGGATAATTCACCCCTCCACTTT. This translates into CASSSDRGAWDNSPLHF.

J is TRBJ1-2 and V is TRBV7-8, with D perhaps TRBD1 (5 bases). V dropped 4 bases and J dropped 12 bases, with 15 bases sitting between them. Germline V lookup: CDR1 SGHVS, CDR2 FQNEAQ. CDR3 size: 12 residues. The CDR3, as DNA: TGTGCCAGCAGCTCCGGGGGGGTCCCCCACACCTTC. Its protein is CASSSGGVPHTF.

The rearrangement uses TRBV5-1 and TRBJ2-3; 8 nucleotides align to TRBD2. The germline V gene encodes CDR1 SGHRS and CDR2 YFSETQ. V shed 4 bases and J 5 bases; nucleotides not matched to a gene: 6. This CDR3 has 14 amino acids. CDR3 sequence: CASSLGRVGDTQYF. The DNA for the CDR3 is TGCGCCAGCAGCCTCGGGAGGGTGGGAGATACGCAGTATTTT.

The chain couples TRBV20-1 to TRBJ2-7, with 12 bases lining up with TRBD2. Losses at the gene ends were 1 base for V and 11 bases for J; bases not matched to a gene: 9. The CDR3 sequence is 14 residues long. CDR1 is DFQATT and CDR2 is SNEGSKA in the germline V gene (reference sequence). In nucleotides, the CDR3 is TGCAGTGCTAGAGTAACTAGCGGGAGGAAGCGGGAGTACTTC. Its translation is CSARVTSGRKREYF.

The chain has TRBV9 and TRBJ2-1; 9 bases map to TRBD2. The CDR3 is made up of 17 amino acids. J gave up 4 bases and V 4 bases, and 12 bases lay outside the gene matches. CDR1 is SGDLS and CDR2 is YYNGEE in the germline V gene. CDR3 coding DNA: TGTGCCAGCAGCTCACGGAGGGCTAGCGGGATATACAATGAGCAGTTCTTC. It translates to CASSSRRASGIYNEQFF.

This clonotype was picked up a small number of times. This chain joins TRBV4-2 and TRBJ1-1, with D possibly TRBD1 on 5 matching bases. Germline V gene lookup returns CDR1 LGHNA and CDR2 YNFKEQ. The CDR3 has 17 residues. Trimming removed 0 bases at V and 0 bases at J, with 14 bases between. CDR3 sequence reads: CASSQERGDRMNTEAFF. CDR3 DNA sequence: TGTGCCAGCAGCCAAGAGAGGGGAGACCGTATGAACACTGAAGCTTTCTTT.

The chain couples TRBV20-1 to TRBJ2-1, with D possibly TRBD1 on 6 matching bases. Trimming removed 0 bases at V and 4 bases at J, with 16 bases between. There are 16 residues in the CDR3. Germline CDR1 and CDR2: DFQATT and SNEGSKA (reference sequence). The CDR3: CSARDSGTLSYNEQFF. DNA of the CDR3: TGCAGTGCTAGAGATTCCGGGACACTGTCTTACAATGAGCAGTTCTTC.

The J gene is TRBJ2-5, the V gene TRBV7-8; 9 bases align to TRBD1. CDR3 size: 15 residues. The V segment lost 3 bases and the J segment 4 bases; nucleotides outside the gene matches: 6. Germline V CDR1 and CDR2: SGHVS, FQNEAQ. The CDR3 loop is CASSFGTGSIETQYF. The CDR3 nucleotides are TGTGCCAGCAGCTTCGGGACAGGGTCAATAGAGACCCAGTACTTC.

The chain has TRBV7-9 and TRBJ1-3; D might be TRBD1 (5 bases). The CDR3 runs 17 residues. The V gene lost 5 bases and the J gene lost 9 bases, with 26 bases spanning the gap. Germline V gene data show CDR1 as SEHNR and CDR2 as FQNEAQ (reference sequence). The DNA for the CDR3 is TGTGCCAGCAGCGTGGGACGCGAGGGGCAGGGCAGTTTCACCATATATTTT. Its protein is CASSVGREGQGSFTIYF.

V is TRBV27 and J is TRBJ2-1; the match to TRBD2 covers 9 bases. Trimming at V came to 6 bases and at J to 2 bases, leaving 5 bases not matched to a gene. Germline CDR1 reads MNHEY; CDR2 reads SMNVEV (reference sequence). This CDR3 has 15 amino acids. The CDR3: CASSPAGGAYNEQFF. CDR3 nucleotide sequence: TGTGCCAGCAGCCCTGCGGGGGGGGCCTACAATGAGCAGTTCTTC.

The V gene is TRBV6-1, the J gene TRBJ1-1; D gene unclear. V was clipped by 5 bases and J by 3 bases, with 7 bases between them. CDR1 and CDR2 from the germline V gene are MNHNS and SASEGT. The CDR3 spans 12 residues. The CDR3 DNA follows: TGTGCCAGCAGTCAGGACGACACTGAAGCTTTCTTT. Translated: CASSQDDTEAFF.

The rearrangement joins TRBV25-1 to TRBJ2-1, with TRBD1 identical over 9 bases. Germline V gene lookup returns CDR1 MGHDK and CDR2 SYGVNS. The CDR3 length is 17 residues. V lost 4 bases and J lost 3; bases outside the gene matches: 10. The CDR3 protein is CASSGFRDRAHYNEQFF. In nucleotides, the CDR3 is TGTGCCAGCAGTGGCTTCCGGGACAGGGCCCACTACAATGAGCAGTTCTTC.

The CDR3 here is CASSRTSGRAGYEQYF. In DNA form, the CDR3 reads TGTGCCAGCAGCCGGACTAGCGGGAGGGCCGGATACGAGCAGTACTTC. V is TRBV12-3 or TRBV12-4 and J is TRBJ2-7, with 15 bases that match TRBD2. The CDR3 sequence is 16 residues long. V was clipped by 6 bases and J by 4 bases; unmatched bases: 7.

The rearrangement uses TRBV3-1 and TRBJ2-1, with TRBD2 identical over 7 bases. With V trimmed by 2 bases and J by 5 bases, 9 bases remained unmatched. The germline V gene has CDR1 LGHDT and CDR2 YNNKEL (reference sequence). This CDR3 has 16 residues. The CDR3 here is CASSQLLSGDHNEQFF. In nucleotides, the CDR3 is TGTGCCAGCAGCCAACTTCTAAGCGGGGATCACAATGAGCAGTTCTTC.

V and J are TRBV7-9 and TRBJ2-5; D may be TRBD2 (5 bases). In germline, CDR1 is SEHNR, CDR2 FQNEAQ (reference sequence). Deletions cut 3 bases from V and 5 bases from J, with 13 bases between. This CDR3 has 14 amino acids. The chain's CDR3 is CASSFWGARETQYF. CDR3 nucleotide sequence: TGTGCCAGCAGCTTCTGGGGAGCTCGGGAGACCCAGTACTTC. Using reference TRBV7-9 and TRBJ2-5 for the parts outside the CDR3, the full variable domain is DTGVSQNPRHKITKRGQNVTFRCDPISEHNRLYWYRQTLGQGPEFLTYFQNEAQLEKSRLLSDRFSAERPKGSFSTLEIQRTEQGDSAMYLCASSFWGARETQYFGPGTRLLVL.

The chain is built from TRBV7-9 and TRBJ1-2; the D gene is possibly TRBD1 (5 bases). The CDR3 consists of 14 residues. The germline V and J ends were trimmed by 5 bases and 3 bases, with 13 bases remaining between them. Germline values: CDR1 SEHNR, CDR2 FQNEAQ (reference sequence). The CDR3, as DNA: TGTGCCAGCAGCACTTACGGAGGGGACTATGGCTACACCTTC. Protein product: CASSTYGGDYGYTF.